This T cell receptor beta chain stems from a study of control samples from healthy donors and cancer patients. Germline V gene sequence: CDR1 MNHNY, CDR2 SVGAGI (reference sequence). The CDR3 sequence is 14 residues long. V lost 4 bases to trimming and J lost 6 bases, with 12 bases between them. TCRdb's copy holds only in-frame clones and misses some; the assay was immunoSEQ multiplex PCR. The sample holds some 410,000 clones, more than 80% seen once. There are a few counts of this clone. This TCR came from a man between 40 and 49 years old with head and neck cancer. The sample comprised PBMCs. The chain links TRBV6-6 to TRBJ2-2; D uncertain. DNA for the CDR3: TGTGCCAGCAGTTTTCAAATAGGAGCCGGGGAGCTGTTTTTT. This gives the protein CASSFQIGAGELFF.